The clone carrying this T cell receptor (beta chain) was observed at least ten times. Its antigen is unidentified. These data come from a study of beta chain features in type 1 diabetes. Study-wide findings and caveats: The study found moderately but significantly shorter TCRB CDR3s in all four CD4+ subsets of Type 1 diabetes patients.

This CDR3 region has 14 residues. The junction had 8 bases not matched to a gene; V was cut back by 5 bases and J by 7 bases. CDR1 is GTSNPN, CDR2 SVGIG, per germline (reference sequence). Isolated RNA was reverse transcribed in full, so expressed TCRB transcripts were sequenced. The data were produced by immunoSEQ multiplex PCR, yet TCRdb's version contains in-frame clones alone and is incomplete. The sample lists around 180,000 clones, around 7.8% seen once, with around 0.94% in the top ten. This clonotype was sampled from a woman aged 40 to 49 with type 1 diabetes. The chain employs TRBV30 and TRBJ2-1, with 10 positions matching TRBD1. The sample was central memory CD4+ T cells from blood. The CDR3 loop is CAWQTGGAMNEQFF. The CDR3 DNA sequence: TGTGCCTGGCAGACAGGGGGCGCCATGAATGAGCAGTTCTTC.